The 18 T cell receptor beta chains reported below all come from one sample, sequenced in a study of somatic mutations in cytotoxic T cells in rheumatoid arthritis. The protocol was immunoSEQ multiplex PCR, while the TCRdb copy is restricted to in-frame clones and leaves out a portion. This table has more than 25,000 clones, over 80% appearing once. The sample comprised CD8+ T cells sorted from blood. The origin of the receptors is a man between 50 and 59 years old in good health.

The J gene is TRBJ1-5, the V gene TRBV6-5; D perhaps matches TRBD1 (5 bases). The CDR3 spans 15 residues. V was trimmed by 3 bases and J by 0 bases, leaving 9 bases between them. CDR1 and CDR2 from the germline V gene are MNHEY and SVGAGI. CDR3 sequence (DNA): TGTGCCAGCAGTTATTCGGGGGTTAGCAATCAGCCCCAGCATTTT. Translation: CASSYSGVSNQPQHF.

The V gene is TRBV7-9, the J gene TRBJ2-5; TRBD2 matches at 14 bases. Germline V gene lookup returns CDR1 SEHNR and CDR2 FQNEAQ (reference sequence). Trimming took 2 bases from V and 4 from J; bases not matched to a gene: 12. CDR3 length: 19 amino acids. CDR3 in amino acids: CASSLKASGTSGRRETQYF. CDR3 nucleotide sequence: TGTGCCAGCAGCTTAAAGGCTTCAGGGACTAGCGGGAGAAGAGAGACCCAGTACTTC.

This rearrangement joins TRBV7-6 to TRBJ2-1; TRBD1 is a possible D gene (6 bases). V shed 2 bases and J shed 9 bases, with 23 bases lying between them. CDR3 size: 17 residues. CDR1 is SGHVS, CDR2 FNYEAQ, per germline. CDR3 in DNA: TGTGCCAGCAGCTTACGGGCCTTTACAGGGCCAGGCGGTGAGCAGTTCTTC. This translates into CASSLRAFTGPGGEQFF. Full variable domain (outside the CDR3, taken from reference TRBV7-6 and TRBJ2-1): GAGVSQSPRYKVTKRGQDVALRCDPISGHVSLYWYRQALGQGPEFLTYFNYEAQQDKSGLPNDRFSAERPEGSISTLTIQRTEQRDSAMYRCASSLRAFTGPGGEQFFGPGTRLTVL.

This chain joins TRBV7-9 and TRBJ2-1; D possibly corresponds to TRBD2 (5 bases). In germline, CDR1 is SEHNR, CDR2 FQNEAQ (reference sequence). V lost 0 bases and J 6 bases, leaving 12 bases between the germline ends. CDR3 length: 15 amino acids. CDR3 region: CASSLARASTNEQFF. CDR3 DNA: TGTGCCAGCAGCTTAGCGCGGGCTAGCACCAATGAGCAGTTCTTC.

The J gene is TRBJ2-1, the V gene TRBV6-5; TRBD1 might be the D (5 bases). V shed 2 bases and J shed 6 bases, with 11 bases lying between them. The CDR3 has 14 amino acids. Germline V gene data show CDR1 as MNHEY and CDR2 as SVGAGI. The CDR3 sequence: CASSYGSRGNEQFF. CDR3 in DNA: TGTGCCAGCAGTTACGGTTCTAGGGGCAATGAGCAGTTCTTC.

The J gene is TRBJ2-1, the V gene TRBV27; perhaps D is TRBD1 or TRBD2 (7 bases each). The CDR3 spans 19 residues. Germline-derived CDR1 and CDR2 are MNHEY and SMNVEV (reference sequence). Trimming cost V 3 bases and J 7 bases, with 28 bases left between them. The CDR3 sequence: CASSFRSPSGLLRGNEQFF. CDR3 in DNA: TGTGCCAGCAGTTTTCGATCGCCTAGCGGTTTACTCAGGGGGAATGAGCAGTTCTTC.

This clone is a singleton in its sample. This chain connects TRBV5-1 to TRBJ2-7, with TRBD2 matching over 9 bases. The germline CDR1 and CDR2 sequences are SGHRS and YFSETQ. Germline trimming cut 0 bases from V and 7 bases from J; bases unmatched to any gene: 14. CDR3 size: 17 residues. CDR3 bases: TGCGCCAGCAGCTTGGGGTTCGGCGGGAGGGATGCGCGGGAGCAGTACTTC. Its protein product is CASSLGFGGRDAREQYF.

This rearrangement joins TRBV11-3 to TRBJ2-1; D is unresolved. The CDR3 has 12 residues. Looked up from germline, CDR1 is SGHNT and CDR2 is YENEEA. V lost 3 bases to trimming and J lost 8 bases, with 8 bases between them. In DNA, the CDR3 is TGTGCCAGCAGCTTTGGGGTGGATGAGCAGTTCTTC. This translates into CASSFGVDEQFF.

The CDR3: CASSSRRRGEYTGELFF. The CDR3 coding sequence is TGTGCCAGCAGCTCCCGGCGGCGGGGTGAATACACCGGGGAGCTGTTTTTT. The chain carries TRBV13 and TRBJ2-2, with D tentatively TRBD2 (6 bases). CDR1 is PRHDT and CDR2 is FYEKMQ in the germline V gene (reference sequence). The CDR3 contains 17 residues. Trimming removed 4 bases at V and 3 bases at J, with 18 bases between.

The chain recombines TRBV4-1 with TRBJ2-5, with D unclear. The germline V gene has CDR1 MGHRA and CDR2 YSYEKL. This CDR3 has 16 amino acids. V was clipped by 0 bases and J by 1 base, with 12 bases between them. The CDR3 sequence is CASSQDRPTPQETQYF. The CDR3 DNA sequence: TGCGCCAGCAGCCAAGATCGACCCACTCCCCAAGAGACCCAGTACTTC.

V usage is TRBV25-1 and J usage is TRBJ1-1, with unresolved D. V lost 3 bases, J lost 7 bases, and 6 bases lay in between. The CDR3 has 11 residues. Germline V CDR1 and CDR2: MGHDK, SYGVNS. The CDR3 region is CASSEGYEAFF. The DNA for the CDR3 is TGTGCCAGCAGTGAGGGATATGAAGCTTTCTTT.

The chain is built from TRBV7-6 and TRBJ2-3; no firm D call. The CDR3 runs 14 residues. Germline CDR1 SGHVS, CDR2 FNYEAQ. V lost 5 bases to trimming and J lost 4 bases, with 13 bases between them. The CDR3 DNA is TGTGCCAGCAGCACAAACGTGGGTCCAGATACGCAGTATTTT. Translated: CASSTNVGPDTQYF.

A single count supports this clone. J is TRBJ1-5 and V is TRBV28; 7 bases are a match to TRBD1. J lost 6 bases, V lost 3 bases, and 11 bases had no gene match. The germline CDR1 and CDR2 sequences are MDHEN and SYDVKM. CDR3 length equals 16 residues. CDR3 sequence: CASSLELETGSQPQHF. The CDR3 DNA sequence: TGTGCCAGCAGTTTGGAGCTAGAGACAGGGAGTCAGCCCCAGCATTTT.

This clone has just one count. V usage is TRBV9 and J usage is TRBJ2-2; D remains ambiguous. The CDR3 loop spans 14 amino acids. Germline V lookup: CDR1 SGDLS, CDR2 YYNGEE. Trimming left V 6 bases short and J 1 base short, with 10 bases between. CDR3: CASTISGNTGELFF. The CDR3 DNA follows: TGTGCCAGCACGATCTCCGGGAACACCGGGGAGCTGTTTTTT.

J is TRBJ1-5 and V is TRBV28, with D possibly matching TRBD1 (5 bases). V was clipped by 8 bases and J by 3 bases, with 17 bases between them. From germline, CDR1 is MDHEN and CDR2 SYDVKM. The CDR3 covers 15 residues. The CDR3 reads CASGGTPENNQPQHF. In DNA, the CDR3 is TGTGCCAGCGGGGGGACTCCCGAAAACAATCAGCCCCAGCATTTT. Full variable domain (rest looked up from reference TRBV28 and TRBJ1-5): DVKVTQSSRYLVKRTGEKVFLECVQDMDHENMFWYRQDPGLGLRLIYFSYDVKMKEKGDIPEGYSVSREKKERFSLILESASTNQTSMYLCASGGTPENNQPQHFGDGTRLSIL.

The chain employs TRBV10-3 and TRBJ2-7; 9 nucleotides agree with TRBD2. Germline-derived CDR1 and CDR2 are ENHRY and SYGVKD. Trimming cost V 2 bases and J 3 bases; bases outside gene matches: 8. This CDR3 comprises 16 residues. The CDR3 loop is CAISEPTAGGNYEQYF. Here the CDR3 DNA reads TGTGCCATCAGTGAGCCTACAGCGGGAGGTAACTACGAGCAGTACTTC.

V and J are TRBV29-1 and TRBJ2-1; TRBD2 agrees at 11 bases. Germline trimming cut 6 bases from V and 1 base from J; bases unmatched to any gene: 8. Germline V gene sequence: CDR1 SQVTM, CDR2 ANQGSEA. The CDR3 is 16 residues long. As DNA, the CDR3 is TGCAGCGTCGTCGGGACTAGCGGAAGTTCCTACAATGAGCAGTTCTTC. It yields the protein CSVVGTSGSSYNEQFF.

This clone was observed a handful of times. The chain recombines TRBV5-6 with TRBJ1-2; 7 nucleotides align to TRBD1. Unmatched junction bases numbered 7, after V lost 2 bases and J lost 0 bases. CDR1 is SGHDT, CDR2 YYEEEE, per germline. CDR3 length equals 16 residues. In nucleotides, the CDR3 is TGTGCCAGCAGCTTCGGGACAGCTGCATCTAACTATGGCTACACCTTC. Its protein is CASSFGTAASNYGYTF.